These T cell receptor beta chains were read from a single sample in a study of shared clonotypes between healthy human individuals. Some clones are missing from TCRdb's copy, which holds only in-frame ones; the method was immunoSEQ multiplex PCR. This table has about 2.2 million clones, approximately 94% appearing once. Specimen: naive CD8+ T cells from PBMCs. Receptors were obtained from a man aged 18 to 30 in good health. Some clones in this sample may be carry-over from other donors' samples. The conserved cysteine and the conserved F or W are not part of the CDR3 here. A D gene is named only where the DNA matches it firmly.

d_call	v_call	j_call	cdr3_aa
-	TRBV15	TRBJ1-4	ATSRGILATNEKLF
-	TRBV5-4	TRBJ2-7	ASSLAAGAYEQY
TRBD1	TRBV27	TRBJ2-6	ASSQTGLGANVLT
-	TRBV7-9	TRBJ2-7	ASSLSVGPYEQY
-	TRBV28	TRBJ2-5	ASSFQGQETQY
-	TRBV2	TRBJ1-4	ASSVGTTNEKLF
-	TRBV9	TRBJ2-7	ASSPVGGSSYEQY
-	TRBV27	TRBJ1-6	ASRRGPSSGNSPLH
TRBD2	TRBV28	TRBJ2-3	ASSLPHMGGSDTQY
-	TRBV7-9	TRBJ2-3	ASSPLAGTQY
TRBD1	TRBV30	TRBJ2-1	AWRRDRAINEQF
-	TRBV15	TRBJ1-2	ATSREFIGLENYGYT
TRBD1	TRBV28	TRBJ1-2	ASSLAQGGIYGYT
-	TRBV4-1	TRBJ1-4	ASSHIGEIKLF
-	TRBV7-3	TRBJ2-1	ASSPRISTYNEQF
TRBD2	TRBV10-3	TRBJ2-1	AIGLAHEQF
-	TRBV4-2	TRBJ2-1	ASSPPGTGGDEQF
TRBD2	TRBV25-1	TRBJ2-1	ASSADLAGVDEQF
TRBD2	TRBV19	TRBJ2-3	ASSIVGGSDTQY
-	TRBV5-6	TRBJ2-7	ASSPPVAREQY
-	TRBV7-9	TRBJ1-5	ASSYGPSNQPQH
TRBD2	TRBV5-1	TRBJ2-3	ASSEGVLAEYHDTDTQY
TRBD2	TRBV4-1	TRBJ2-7	ASSQGTSGSSYEQY
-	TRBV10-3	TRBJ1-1	AISANTEAF
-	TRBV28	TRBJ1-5	ASSLSAAGAGNQPQH
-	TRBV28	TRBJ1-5	ASIPRGFRPSATKTLPQH
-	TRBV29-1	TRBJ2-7	SVQAGYEQY
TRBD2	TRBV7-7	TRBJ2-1	ASSLGSGLADEQF
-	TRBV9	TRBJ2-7	ASSVGSEQY
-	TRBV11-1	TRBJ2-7	ASSLARDWTYEQY
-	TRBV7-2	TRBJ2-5	ASSYDAEETQY
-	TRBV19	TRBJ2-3	ASSKGSGASTDTQY
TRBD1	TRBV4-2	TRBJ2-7	ASSQSPGQNPYEQY
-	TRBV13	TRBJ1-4	ASSSRTDNEKLF
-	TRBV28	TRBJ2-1	ATEGISYNEQF
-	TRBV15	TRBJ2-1	ATSIPGSRPSYNEQF
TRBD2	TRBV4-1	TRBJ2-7	ASSLAGAYEQY
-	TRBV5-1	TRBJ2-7	ASSLTGTVYEQY
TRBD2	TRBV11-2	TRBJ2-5	ASSTWTSGSRETQY
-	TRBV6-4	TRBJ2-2	ASSDSRAAGGELF
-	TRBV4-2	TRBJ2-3	ASRETPGLGGLDTQY
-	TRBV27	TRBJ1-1	ASSQGHDLLTEAF
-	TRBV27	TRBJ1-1	ASSLSFTVEANTEAF
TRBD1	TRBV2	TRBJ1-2	ASVTGGTDYGYT
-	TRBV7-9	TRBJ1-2	ASSPGLEGYT
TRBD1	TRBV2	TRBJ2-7	ASSEAGQGTLSYEQY
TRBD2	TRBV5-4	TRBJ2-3	ASSFTRTSGSQY
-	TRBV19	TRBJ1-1	ASSRRKGLTEAF
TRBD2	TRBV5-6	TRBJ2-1	ASSLGLAGLNEQF
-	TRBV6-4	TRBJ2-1	ASSDSPAAYNEQF